This T cell receptor (beta chain) emerged from a study of blood T cell repertoires in COVID-19. The overall study: Researchers got acute and convalescent COVID-19 samples from the United States, Italy and Spain.

Germline values: CDR1 SGDLS, CDR2 YYNGEE. J gave up 5 bases and V 2 bases, and 3 bases lay outside the gene matches. The CDR3 consists of 14 residues. This table comes from immunoSEQ multiplex PCR, and its TCRdb copy is limited to in-frame clones, with some not included. The data hold around 220,000 clones, with over 80% observed a single time. The sample was PBMCs or T cells enriched from blood (not recorded which). V gene TRBV9 combines with J gene TRBJ2-1; 8 nucleotides agree with TRBD2. The clonotype originates from a woman in her 40s who had recovered from COVID-19. The CDR3 sequence is CASSVGTSNNEQFF. CDR3 DNA: TGTGCCAGCAGCGTGGGGACTAGTAACAATGAGCAGTTCTTC.